The clone carrying this T cell receptor (beta chain) has just a few counts. What it recognizes is unknown. TCRdb passed the 5' RACE reads through MiXCR, listing each CDR3 protein once. The sample shows 250,000 or so distinct CDR3 sequences, approximately 20% of them seen only once. These data are taken from a study of CD8 T cells in ankylosing spondylitis. Notes on the study in general: Significant enrichment of disease-linked clones was reported in matched ankylosing spondylitis synovial fluid. Earlier studies detected some motif variants in reactive arthritis synovial fluid and blood.

The V gene end was trimmed by 1 base and the J gene end by 0 bases; junction bases not matched to a gene: 4. CDR1 and CDR2 from the germline V gene are SGDLS and YYNGEE. This CDR3 region has 15 residues. The material sequenced was blood, either unsorted or a sorted T cell fraction (not recorded which). The chain uses TRBV9 and TRBJ2-7, with TRBD2 identical over 7 bases. The receptor was isolated from a male donor with ankylosing spondylitis or in good health (not recorded which). This chain's CDR3 is CASSVFAGVSYEQYF. CDR3 sequence (DNA): TGTGCCAGCAGCGTATTTGCGGGAGTCTCCTACGAGCAGTACTTC.